This section outlines one T cell receptor beta chain sequence together with its context. Its specificity is not known. These data are taken from a study of a mutant IDH1 vaccine in newly diagnosed glioma. Documented time point: week 5, during vaccination. The study gave 300 ug of mutant IDH1 20-mer peptide per vaccine dose, with topical imiquimod. The CDR3 runs 15 residues. V dropped 5 bases and J dropped 1; count of bases not matched to a gene: 4. The germline CDR1 and CDR2 sequences are SGHRS and YFSETQ. Method: immunoSEQ multiplex PCR; TCRdb's copy keeps in-frame clones and lacks some. The sample records 60,000 or so clones, 90% being singletons.

The chain employs TRBV5-1 and TRBJ2-1; 9 bases match TRBD1. This specimen was PBMCs, taken from a glioma patient whose treatment included an IDH1 peptide vaccine. This TCR derives from a woman aged 40 to 50 with glioma. The CDR3 protein is CASSGGQGSYNEQFF. CDR3 DNA sequence: TGCGCCAGCAGTGGAGGACAGGGGTCCTACAATGAGCAGTTCTTC.